These 7 T cell receptor beta chains share one sample of origin, sequenced in a study of cytomegalovirus exposure and HLA in healthy donors. PCR employed 60 Vbeta and 13 Jbeta primers. Produced via immunoSEQ multiplex PCR; TCRdb's table is partial and in-frame only. The sample holds more than 150,000 clones, more than 75% seen once. Specimen: PBMCs. These receptors all stem from a girl under three years old in good health and CMV-seronegative.

The chain uses TRBV28 and TRBJ2-2, with D hard to call. V lost 2 bases to trimming and J lost 1 base, with 14 bases between them. Per the germline V gene, CDR1 is MDHEN and CDR2 is SYDVKM. The CDR3 covers 17 residues. The CDR3 sequence: CASSLTLIERNTGELFF. DNA of the CDR3: TGTGCCAGCAGTTTAACCCTTATCGAGCGGAACACCGGGGAGCTGTTTTTT.

The chain has TRBV5-1 and TRBJ2-5, with 13 bases aligning to TRBD2. Germline V CDR1 and CDR2: SGHRS, YFSETQ. CDR3 size: 19 residues. The ends lost 3 bases at V and 5 bases at J; junction bases unmatched: 16. The CDR3: CASSSSGTSGIKVWETQYF. CDR3 in DNA: TGCGCCAGCAGCTCTTCCGGGACTAGCGGGATTAAGGTCTGGGAGACCCAGTACTTC.

The chain uses TRBV5-1 and TRBJ2-1; 9 bases are a match to TRBD2. V dropped 0 bases and J dropped 0; count of bases not matched to a gene: 4. CDR1 is SGHRS, CDR2 YFSETQ, per germline. CDR3 length: 17 residues. The CDR3 nucleotides read TGCGCCAGCAGCTTGGGTATTAGCGGGAGCTCCTACAATGAGCAGTTCTTC. Translating gives CASSLGISGSSYNEQFF.

This clone has only one observation. The rearrangement links TRBV19 to TRBJ1-2; 9 bases align to TRBD1. Trimming took 4 bases from V and 7 from J; bases not matched to a gene: 7. CDR1 is LNHDA, CDR2 SQIVND, per germline (reference sequence). This CDR3 is 14 amino acids long. DNA of the CDR3: TGTGCCAGTAGTACCCGGACAGGGGAGGCTGGCTACACCTTC. It codes for CASSTRTGEAGYTF.

The chain carries TRBV5-1 and TRBJ1-1, with TRBD1 identical over 11 bases. The ends lost 5 bases at V and 0 bases at J; junction bases unmatched: 6. CDR3 length: 16 amino acids. In germline, CDR1 is SGHRS, CDR2 YFSETQ. CDR3 sequence (DNA): TGCGCCAGCAGTCGGGACAGGGGGAGGATGAACACTGAAGCTTTCTTT. Amino acids: CASSRDRGRMNTEAFF. The whole variable domain, remainder taken from reference TRBV5-1 and TRBJ1-1, is KAGVTQTPRYLIKTRGQQVTLSCSPISGHRSVSWYQQTPGQGLQFLFEYFSETQRNKGNFPGRFSGRQFSNSRSEMNVSTLELGDSALYLCASSRDRGRMNTEAFFGQGTRLTVV.

The chain links TRBV6-1 to TRBJ2-7, with D unclear. V lost 6 bases and J lost 3, with 9 bases in between. The CDR3 sequence is 12 residues long. Germline CDR1 MNHNS, CDR2 SASEGT. The CDR3 spells CASSQINYEQYF. The CDR3 region has the DNA TGTGCCAGCAGCCAAATCAACTACGAGCAGTACTTC.

This clone occurred once. The V call is TRBV6-1, the J call TRBJ2-3; D is undetermined. The germline V gene has CDR1 MNHNS and CDR2 SASEGT. V was cut by 4 bases and J by 5 bases, with 10 bases left in between. The CDR3 extends over 13 amino acids. The CDR3 bases are TGTGCCAGCAGTGTCCAGGTTCTAGATACGCAGTATTTT. It translates to CASSVQVLDTQYF.